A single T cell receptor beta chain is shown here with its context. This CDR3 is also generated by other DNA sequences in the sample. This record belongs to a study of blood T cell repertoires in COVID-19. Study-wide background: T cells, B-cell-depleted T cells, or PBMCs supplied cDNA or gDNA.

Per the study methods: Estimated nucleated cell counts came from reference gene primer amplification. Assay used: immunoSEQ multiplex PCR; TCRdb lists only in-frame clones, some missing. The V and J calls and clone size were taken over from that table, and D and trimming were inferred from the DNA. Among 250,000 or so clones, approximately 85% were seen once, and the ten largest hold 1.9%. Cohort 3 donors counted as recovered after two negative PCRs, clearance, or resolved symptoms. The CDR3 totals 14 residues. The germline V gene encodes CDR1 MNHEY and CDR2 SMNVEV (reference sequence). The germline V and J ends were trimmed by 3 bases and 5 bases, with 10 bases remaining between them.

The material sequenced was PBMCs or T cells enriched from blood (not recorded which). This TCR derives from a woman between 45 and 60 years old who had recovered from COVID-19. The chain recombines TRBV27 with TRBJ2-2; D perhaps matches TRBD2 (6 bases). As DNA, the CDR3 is TGTGCCAGCAGTTTCGGGGGTTCTACCGGGGAGCTGTTTTTT. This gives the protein CASSFGGSTGELFF.